The clone carrying this T cell receptor (beta chain) was seen more than once but under ten times. Between the trimmed V and J ends, which lost 5 bases and 5 bases, there was a span of 21 bases. The CDR3 length is 16 residues. As it was prepared, the TCRbeta library received unique molecular identifiers. TCRdb re-derived calls from the PCR reads in MiXCR, one entry per CDR3 protein. There are around 370,000 distinct CDR3 sequences in the sample; approximately 10% occur only once, and 2% to 2.5% lies in the top ten. The data stem from a study of T-cell reconstitution after alpha-beta-depleted transplantation in children.

The chain uses TRBV12-3 or TRBV12-4 and TRBJ2-5; D unresolved. The TCR comes from a human donor who donated a stem cell graft to a child with acute lymphoblastic leukemia. This material consisted of PBMCs from the stem cell graft donor, taken from the stem cell graft. CDR3 nucleotides: TGTGCCAGCAGTCCCTATTCCGTGTTATGGATGGAGACCCAGTACTTC. Residues: CASSPYSVLWMETQYF.